This T cell receptor (beta chain) is from a study of CD8+ T cells in alopecia areata. Study-level background: Treated patients took oral tofacitinib at 5 to 10 mg twice daily. General observations from the study: Many expanded lesional clones persisted during tofacitinib (in both scalp and blood).

Extracted from the samples, RNA was reverse transcribed into cDNA to serve as the sequencing template. Sequenced by immunoSEQ multiplex PCR; TCRdb stores in-frame clones only, minus some. Of about 120,000 clones listed, more than 40% are singletons. Treatment indicated: oral pan-JAK inhibitor, 5-10 mg twice daily. Details on this clone: What it binds is unknown.

The CDR3 covers 14 residues. The germline V gene encodes CDR1 GTSNPN and CDR2 SVGIG (reference sequence). V lost 4 bases and J 3 bases, leaving 12 bases between the germline ends. The material sequenced was CD4+ T cells sorted from blood, taken at week 4, from a patient treated with tofacitinib. The gene calls are TRBV30 and TRBJ1-4; D may be TRBD1 (6 bases). The origin of this receptor is a human donor with alopecia areata. CDR3 nucleotides: TGTGCCTGGACAGACGGACAGTCTAATGAAAAACTGTTTTTT. Protein: CAWTDGQSNEKLFF.